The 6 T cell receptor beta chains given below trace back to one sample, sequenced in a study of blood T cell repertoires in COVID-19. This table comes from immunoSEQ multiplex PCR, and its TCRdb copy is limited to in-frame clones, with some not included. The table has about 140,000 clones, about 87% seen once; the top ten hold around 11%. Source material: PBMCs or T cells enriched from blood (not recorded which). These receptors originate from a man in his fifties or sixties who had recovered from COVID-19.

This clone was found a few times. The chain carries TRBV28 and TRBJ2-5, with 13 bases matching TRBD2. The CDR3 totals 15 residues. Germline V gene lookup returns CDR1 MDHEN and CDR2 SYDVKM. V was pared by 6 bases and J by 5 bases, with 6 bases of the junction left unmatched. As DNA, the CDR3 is TGTGCCAGCAGCAGGACTAGCGGGAGATCGGAGACCCAGTACTTC. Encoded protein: CASSRTSGRSETQYF.

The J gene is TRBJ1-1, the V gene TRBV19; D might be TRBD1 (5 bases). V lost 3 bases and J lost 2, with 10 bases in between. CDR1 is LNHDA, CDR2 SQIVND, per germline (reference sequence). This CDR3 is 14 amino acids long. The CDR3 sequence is CASSIPGANTEAFF. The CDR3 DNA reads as TGTGCCAGTAGTATTCCTGGGGCTAACACTGAAGCTTTCTTT.

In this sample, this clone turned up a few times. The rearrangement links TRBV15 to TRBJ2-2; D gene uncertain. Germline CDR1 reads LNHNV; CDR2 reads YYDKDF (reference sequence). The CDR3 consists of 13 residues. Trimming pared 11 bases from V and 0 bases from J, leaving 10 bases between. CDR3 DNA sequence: TGTGCCTTTCAACACGCGAACACCGGGGAGCTGTTTTTT. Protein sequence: CAFQHANTGELFF.

The CDR3 here is CASSESSPGPQHF. DNA of the CDR3: TGTGCCAGCAGTGAATCGAGTCCTGGGCCCCAGCATTTT. The chain joins TRBV2 to TRBJ1-5; D ambiguous. This CDR3 region has 13 residues. V lost 2 bases and J 9 bases, leaving 11 bases between the germline ends. Germline V gene lookup returns CDR1 SNHLY and CDR2 FYNNEI.

CDR3 nucleotide sequence: TGTGCCAGCAGCCTCGGACAGATTTACACTGAAGCTTTCTTT. The encoded protein is CASSLGQIYTEAFF. This chain connects TRBV7-8 to TRBJ1-1, with a tentative D call TRBD1 (6 bases). This CDR3 region has 14 residues. Germline V gene sequence: CDR1 SGHVS, CDR2 FQNEAQ. The germline V and J ends were trimmed by 5 bases and 3 bases, with 13 bases remaining between them.

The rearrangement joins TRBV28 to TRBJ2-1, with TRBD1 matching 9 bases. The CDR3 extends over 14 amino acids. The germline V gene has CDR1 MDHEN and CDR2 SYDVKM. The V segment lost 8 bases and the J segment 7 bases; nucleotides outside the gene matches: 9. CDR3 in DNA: TGTGCCAGCCTTACAGGGGGCGCAAGGAATGAGCAGTTCTTC. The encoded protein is CASLTGGARNEQFF.